This T cell receptor (beta chain) was sequenced for a study of a mutant IDH1 vaccine in newly diagnosed glioma. The table came from immunoSEQ multiplex PCR; TCRdb's copy has only in-frame clones and leaves some out. The sample contains roughly 99,000 clones, around nine tenths of which appear only once. Specified time point: baseline, week 1 (first vaccination visit). Sample treatment: pre-vaccination baseline after standard-of-care therapy. Germline-derived CDR1 and CDR2 are WSHSY and SAAADI. The CDR3 has 13 amino acids. V was clipped by 5 bases and J by 4 bases, with 11 bases between them. This specimen consisted of PBMCs, obtained from a glioma patient treated with radiotherapy, temozolomide or both. V is TRBV10-2 and J is TRBJ1-2; D ambiguous. The sequence derives from a woman in her fifties or sixties with glioma. CDR3 amino acids: CASSSGQFYGYTF. In nucleotides, the CDR3 is TGCGCCAGCAGTAGCGGGCAGTTCTATGGCTACACCTTC.